This T cell receptor (beta chain) is from a study of cytomegalovirus exposure and HLA in healthy donors. The PCR contained 60 Vbeta and 13 Jbeta primers. Only in-frame clones appear in the TCRdb table, and some are missing; sequencing was by immunoSEQ multiplex PCR. The table shows around 140,000 clones, with around 86% occurring only once. The study's findings and limits: Prediction of most subjects' HLA-A and HLA-B alleles by TCR beta sequences was reportedly accurate. Associated with cytomegalovirus, according to the listing, were 150 to 200 TCR beta chains. In a later analysis, a missense DCLRE1C variant was linked to TCR beta V- and J-gene trimming.

V was pared by 5 bases and J by 5 bases, with 9 bases of the junction left unmatched. This CDR3 has 15 amino acids. Germline CDR1 and CDR2: SGHTA and FQGTGA. Points on this clone: Its cognate antigen is unknown.

The chain combines TRBV7-3 with TRBJ2-3; 8 bases map to TRBD2. This sequence was found in a woman between 50 and 59 years old in good health and CMV-seropositive. The specimen sequenced was PBMCs. The CDR3 DNA reads TGTGCCAGCAGCCCAGGGGCGGGAGGAGGAGATACGCAGTATTTT. It is translated as CASSPGAGGGDTQYF.